These 10 T cell receptor beta chains were sequenced from one sample in a study of blood T cell repertoires in COVID-19. Clones were sequenced by immunoSEQ multiplex PCR, and TCRdb holds only the in-frame ones, with some missing. The table has 180,000 or so clones, over 75% seen once. The sample taken for sequencing was PBMCs or T cells enriched from blood (not recorded which). These TCRs come from a man aged 50 or older who had recovered from COVID-19.

V is TRBV6-5 and J is TRBJ1-5; D may be TRBD1 (5 bases). V was pared by 8 bases and J by 0 bases, with 11 bases between. The CDR3 is 14 amino acids. Per germline, CDR1 MNHEY and CDR2 SVGAGI. The CDR3 sequence is CASVRGYSNQPQHF. The CDR3 DNA is TGTGCCAGCGTACGGGGGTATAGCAATCAGCCCCAGCATTTT.

This clone has only a few counts. This chain joins TRBV9 and TRBJ1-4; tentatively, D is TRBD1 (6 bases). Germline V lookup: CDR1 SGDLS, CDR2 YYNGEE. V was trimmed by 4 bases and J by 5 bases, leaving 15 bases between them. This CDR3 spans 15 amino acids. The CDR3 nucleotides read TGTGCCAGCAGCCCCGCCGGGACACTGAATGAAAAACTGTTTTTT. It specifies CASSPAGTLNEKLFF.

This clone has a single count. This chain links TRBV11-3 with TRBJ2-4; D is uncertain. Between the trimmed V and J ends, which lost 0 bases and 0 bases, there was a span of 12 bases. Per germline, CDR1 SGHNT and CDR2 YENEEA. CDR3 length: 17 amino acids. The DNA for the CDR3 is TGTGCCAGCAGCTTAGATAACCGACATCCAGCCAAAAACATTCAGTACTTC. Translated, it gives CASSLDNRHPAKNIQYF.

This rearrangement joins TRBV25-1 to TRBJ1-5, with TRBD1 as a possible D gene (5 bases). V was trimmed by 4 bases and J by 0 bases, leaving 10 bases between them. Germline V CDR1 and CDR2: MGHDK, SYGVNS. The CDR3 length is 15 residues. As DNA, the CDR3 is TGTGCCAGCAGTGTCTCGGGGGATAGCAATCAGCCCCAGCATTTT. Protein: CASSVSGDSNQPQHF.

The chain's CDR3 is CASSLVSSGGPSYEQYF. CDR3 coding DNA: TGCGCCAGCAGCTTGGTCTCTAGCGGGGGGCCATCCTACGAGCAGTACTTC. This rearrangement joins TRBV5-1 to TRBJ2-7, with TRBD2 matching over 11 bases. The trim removed 0 bases at V and 1 base at J, leaving 6 bases unmatched. Germline V gene data show CDR1 as SGHRS and CDR2 as YFSETQ. This CDR3 has 17 residues.

This sequence joins TRBV29-1 and TRBJ2-5, with TRBD2 matching 8 bases. V lost 5 bases, J lost 5 bases, and 7 bases stayed unmatched. CDR1 is SQVTM, CDR2 ANQGSEA, per germline. The length of the CDR3 is 13 residues. The CDR3 nucleotides are TGCAGCGTTCGGGTCGGGGGGGATGAGACCCAGTACTTC. Translated, it gives CSVRVGGDETQYF.

This chain joins TRBV19 and TRBJ1-5, with 7 nucleotides matching TRBD1. This CDR3 is 15 amino acids long. The V segment lost 6 bases and the J segment 2 bases; nucleotides outside the gene matches: 7. CDR1 LNHDA and CDR2 SQIVND come from the germline V gene (reference sequence). CDR3 region: CASRIQGIGNQPQHF. The CDR3 nucleotides are TGTGCCAGTAGGATACAGGGGATTGGCAATCAGCCCCAGCATTTT.

The J gene is TRBJ2-1, the V gene TRBV7-3; 9 bases are shared with TRBD2. There are 17 residues in the CDR3. After removal of 5 bases from V and 6 bases from J, the junction contained 14 bases not matched to a gene. In germline, CDR1 is SGHTA, CDR2 FQGTGA. CDR3 nucleotides: TGTGCCAGCAGCCGGGGACCTTTGGCGGGGGGGCGCAATGAGCAGTTCTTC. Translation: CASSRGPLAGGRNEQFF. Full variable domain (remainder filled in from reference TRBV7-3 and TRBJ2-1): GAGVSQTPSNKVTEKGKYVELRCDPISGHTALYWYRQSLGQGPEFLIYFQGTGAADDSGLPNDRFFAVRPEGSVSTLKIQRTERGDSAVYLCASSRGPLAGGRNEQFFGPGTRLTVL.

This clone was seen many times. The gene calls are TRBV7-9 and TRBJ1-1; D remains ambiguous. From germline, CDR1 is SEHNR and CDR2 FQNEAQ (reference sequence). The V end was cut by 6 bases, the J end by 11 bases, with 16 bases between. The CDR3 spans 12 residues. The chain's CDR3 is CASSRPGRRAFF. Here the CDR3 DNA reads TGTGCCAGCAGTCGTCCGGGAAGGAGGGCTTTCTTT. Together with reference TRBV7-9 and TRBJ1-1, the CDR3 gives the full variable domain: DTGVSQNPRHKITKRGQNVTFRCDPISEHNRLYWYRQTLGQGPEFLTYFQNEAQLEKSRLLSDRFSAERPKGSFSTLEIQRTEQGDSAMYLCASSRPGRRAFFGQGTRLTVV.

This clone has a single count. The chain carries TRBV5-4 and TRBJ2-5; 11 positions agree with TRBD1. Germline V lookup: CDR1 SGHNT, CDR2 YYREEE (reference sequence). The V and J ends lost 4 bases and 4 bases, in that order; junction bases with no gene match: 6. This CDR3 has 15 residues. The DNA for the CDR3 is TGTGCCAGCAGCCCGGGAGGGACAGGGGGAGAGACCCAGTACTTC. It translates to CASSPGGTGGETQYF.